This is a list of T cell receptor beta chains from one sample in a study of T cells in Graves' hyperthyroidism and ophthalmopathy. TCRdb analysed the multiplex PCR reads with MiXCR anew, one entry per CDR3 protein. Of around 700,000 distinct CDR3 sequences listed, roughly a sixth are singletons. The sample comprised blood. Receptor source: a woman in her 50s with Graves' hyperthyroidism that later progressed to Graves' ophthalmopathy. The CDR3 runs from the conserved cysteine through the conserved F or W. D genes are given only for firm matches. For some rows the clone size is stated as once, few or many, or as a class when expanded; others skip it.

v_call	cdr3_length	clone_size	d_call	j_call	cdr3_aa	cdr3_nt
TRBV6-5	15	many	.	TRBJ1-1	CASSYPRGANTEAFF	TGTGCCAGCAGTTACCCAAGGGGCGCGAACACTGAAGCTTTCTTT
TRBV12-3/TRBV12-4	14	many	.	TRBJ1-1	CASNHPDLATEAFF	TGTGCCAGCAACCATCCGGACTTGGCCACTGAAGCTTTCTTT
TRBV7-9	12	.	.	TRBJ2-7	CASSITYYEQYF	TGTGCCAGCAGCATTACATACTACGAGCAGTACTTC
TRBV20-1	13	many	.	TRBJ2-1	CSARDITNNEQFF	TGCAGTGCTAGAGATATAACAAACAATGAGCAGTTCTTC
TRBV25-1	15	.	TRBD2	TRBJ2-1	CASSPPVAGGPEQFF	TGTGCCAGCAGCCCCCCGGTAGCGGGGGGGCCTGAGCAGTTCTTC
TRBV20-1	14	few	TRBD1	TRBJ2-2	CSVRDRVYTGELFF	TGCAGTGTTAGGGACAGGGTATACACCGGGGAGCTGTTTTTT
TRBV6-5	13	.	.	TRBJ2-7	CASSYDLRFEQYF	TGTGCCAGCAGTTACGACTTGCGTTTTGAGCAGTACTTC
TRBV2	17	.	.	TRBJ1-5	CASRRDSSGFSNQPQHF	TGTGCCAGCAGACGGGATTCCAGTGGATTTAGCAATCAGCCCCAGCATTTT
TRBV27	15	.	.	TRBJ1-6	CASSLIRDLWSPLHF	TGTGCCAGCAGTTTGATCCGGGACTTGTGGTCACCCCTCCACTTT
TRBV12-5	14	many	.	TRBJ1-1	CASGGGIGDTEAFF	TGTGCTAGTGGTGGAGGAATCGGGGACACTGAAGCTTTCTTT
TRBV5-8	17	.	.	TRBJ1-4	CASSFVGGVAANEKLFF	TGTGCCAGCAGCTTCGTCGGCGGGGTTGCAGCTAATGAAAAACTGTTTTTT
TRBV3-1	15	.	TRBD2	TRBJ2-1	CASSQPGLAYNEQFF	TGTGCCAGCAGCCAACCTGGACTAGCATACAATGAGCAGTTCTTC
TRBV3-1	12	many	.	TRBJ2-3	CASSSGQNTQYF	TGTGCCAGTTCCTCCGGGCAAAATACGCAGTATTTT
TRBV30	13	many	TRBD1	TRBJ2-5	CAWRRQGAETQYF	TGTGCCTGGAGGCGACAGGGGGCAGAGACCCAGTACTTC
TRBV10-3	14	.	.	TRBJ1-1	CAISPIGGGTEAFF	TGTGCCATCAGTCCAATCGGGGGGGGTACTGAAGCTTTCTTT
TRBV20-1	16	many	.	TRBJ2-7	CSASLALRDNPYEQYF	TGCAGTGCTAGTTTGGCTCTCCGGGACAACCCCTACGAGCAGTACTTC
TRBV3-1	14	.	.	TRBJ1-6	CASSSSDRASPLHF	TGTGCCAGCTCATCCTCGGACAGAGCTTCACCCCTCCACTTT